The source of this TCR beta chain is a study of human T cells and chemical hapten exposure. Study summary: The sensitizing agent was 2% DPC, placed on roughly 2 cm by roughly 2 cm of upper inner arm skin.

TCRdb independently ran MiXCR on the RACE reads; one entry per CDR3 protein. The data hold 150,000 to 200,000 distinct CDR3 sequences, with approximately 24% observed a single time. Sample time point: patch test 3, about 24 weeks after DPC sensitization. Treatment described: therapeutic diphenylcyclopropenone sensitization with weekly scalp DPC. Of note for this clonotype: A much larger clone differs from this one at a single base, so this may be a read error.

Germline CDR1 LNHDA, CDR2 SQIVND (reference sequence). CDR3 length: 17 amino acids. The source of this sequence is a woman in her 40s with alopecia areata. Some clones in this sample may be carry-over from other donors' samples. This material consisted of whole blood, taken in connection with sensitization to the hapten diphenylcyclopropenone (DPC). The chain uses TRBV19 and TRBJ1-5; 10 nucleotides agree with TRBD1. Here the CDR3 reads CASSLTWRTGGKQPQNF. CDR3 coding DNA: TGTGCCAGTAGTCTTACATGGAGGACAGGGGGAAAACAGCCCCAGAATTTT. Based on the CDR3 plus reference TRBV19 and TRBJ1-5, the full variable domain is DGGITQSPKYLFRKEGQNVTLSCEQNLNHDAMYWYRQDPGQGLRLIYYSQIVNDFQKGDIAEGYSVSREKKESFPLTVTSAQKNPTAFYLCASSLTWRTGGKQPQNFGDGTRLSIL.